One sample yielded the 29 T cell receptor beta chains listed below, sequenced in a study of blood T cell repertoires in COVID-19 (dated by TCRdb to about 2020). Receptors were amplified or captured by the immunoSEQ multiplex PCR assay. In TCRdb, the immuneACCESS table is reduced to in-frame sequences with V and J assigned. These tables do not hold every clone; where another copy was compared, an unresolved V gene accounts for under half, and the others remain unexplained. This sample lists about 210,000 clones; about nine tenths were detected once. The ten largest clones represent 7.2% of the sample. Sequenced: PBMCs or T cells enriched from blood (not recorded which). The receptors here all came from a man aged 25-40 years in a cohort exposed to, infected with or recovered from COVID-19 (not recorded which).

Here the CDR3 DNA reads TGTGCCACGGGCGGTAGAGGGAAAGAGACCCAGTACTTC. This encodes CATGGRGKETQYF. The J gene is TRBJ2-5, the V gene TRBV6-5, with D possibly matching TRBD2 (5 bases). The CDR3 consists of 13 residues. V shed 10 bases and J shed 3 bases, with 15 bases lying between them. Germline V gene lookup returns CDR1 MNHEY and CDR2 SVGAGI.

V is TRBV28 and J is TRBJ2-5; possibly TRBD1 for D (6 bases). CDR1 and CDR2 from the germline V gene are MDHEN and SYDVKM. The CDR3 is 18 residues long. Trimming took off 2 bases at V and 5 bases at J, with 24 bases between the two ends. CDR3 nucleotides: TGTGCCAGCAGTTTACAGGTTGGGGGCCTTAGGTCGAAGGAGACCCAGTACTTC. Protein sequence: CASSLQVGGLRSKETQYF.

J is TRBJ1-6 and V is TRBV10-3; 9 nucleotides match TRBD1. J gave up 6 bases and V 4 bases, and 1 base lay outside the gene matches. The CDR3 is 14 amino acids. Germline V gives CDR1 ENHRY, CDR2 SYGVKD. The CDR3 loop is CAISAGQGNSPLHF. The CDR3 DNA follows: TGTGCCATCAGTGCGGGACAGGGTAATTCACCCCTCCACTTT.

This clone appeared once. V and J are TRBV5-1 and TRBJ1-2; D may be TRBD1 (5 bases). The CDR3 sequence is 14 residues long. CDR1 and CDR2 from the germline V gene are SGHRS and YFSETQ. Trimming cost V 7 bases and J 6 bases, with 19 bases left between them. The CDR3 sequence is CASSDPGTMDGYTF. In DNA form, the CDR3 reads TGCGCCAGCTCAGACCCCGGGACTATGGATGGCTACACCTTC.

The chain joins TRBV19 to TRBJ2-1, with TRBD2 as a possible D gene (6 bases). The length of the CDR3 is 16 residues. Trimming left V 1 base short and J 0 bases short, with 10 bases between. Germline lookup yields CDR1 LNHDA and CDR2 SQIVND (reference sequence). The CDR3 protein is CASSIAGRSSYNEQFF. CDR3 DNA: TGTGCCAGTAGTATAGCTGGGAGGAGCTCCTACAATGAGCAGTTCTTC.

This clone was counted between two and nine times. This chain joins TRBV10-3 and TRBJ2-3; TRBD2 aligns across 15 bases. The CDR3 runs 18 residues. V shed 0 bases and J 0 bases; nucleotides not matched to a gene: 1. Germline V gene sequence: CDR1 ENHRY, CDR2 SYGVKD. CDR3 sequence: CAISESGLAGGSTDTQYF. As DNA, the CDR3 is TGTGCCATCAGTGAGTCCGGACTAGCGGGAGGGAGCACAGATACGCAGTATTTT.

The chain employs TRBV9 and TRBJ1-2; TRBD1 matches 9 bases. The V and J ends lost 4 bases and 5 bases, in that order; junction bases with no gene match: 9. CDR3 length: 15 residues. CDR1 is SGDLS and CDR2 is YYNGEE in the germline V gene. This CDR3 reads CASSPTGQGTYGYTF. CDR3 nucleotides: TGTGCCAGCAGCCCCACAGGACAGGGGACTTATGGCTACACCTTC. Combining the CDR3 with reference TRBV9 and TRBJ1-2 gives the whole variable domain DSGVTQTPKHLITATGQRVTLRCSPRSGDLSVYWYQQSLDQGLQFLIQYYNGEERAKGNILERFSAQQFPDLHSELNLSSLELGDSALYFCASSPTGQGTYGYTFGSGTRLTVV.

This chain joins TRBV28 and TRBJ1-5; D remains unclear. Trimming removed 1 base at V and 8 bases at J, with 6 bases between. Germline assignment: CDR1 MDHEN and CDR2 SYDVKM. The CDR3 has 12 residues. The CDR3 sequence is CASSLLVKPQHF. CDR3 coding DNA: TGTGCCAGCAGTTTATTAGTCAAGCCCCAGCATTTT.

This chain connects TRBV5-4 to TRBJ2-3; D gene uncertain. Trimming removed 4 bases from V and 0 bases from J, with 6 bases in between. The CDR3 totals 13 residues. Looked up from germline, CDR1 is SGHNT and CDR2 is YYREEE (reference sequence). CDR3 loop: CASSQTSTDTQYF. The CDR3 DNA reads TGTGCCAGCAGCCAAACAAGCACAGATACGCAGTATTTT.

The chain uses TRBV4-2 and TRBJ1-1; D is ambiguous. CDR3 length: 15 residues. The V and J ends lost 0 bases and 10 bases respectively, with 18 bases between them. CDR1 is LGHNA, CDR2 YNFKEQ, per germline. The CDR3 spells CASSQENEGASGAFF. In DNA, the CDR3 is TGTGCCAGCAGCCAAGAGAATGAGGGCGCTTCTGGAGCTTTCTTT.

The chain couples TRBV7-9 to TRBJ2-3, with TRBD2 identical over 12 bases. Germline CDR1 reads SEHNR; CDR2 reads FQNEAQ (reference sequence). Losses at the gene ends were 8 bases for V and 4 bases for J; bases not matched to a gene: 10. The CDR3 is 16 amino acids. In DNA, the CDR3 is TGTGCCAGCTGTCTCCTAGCGGGAGGGCCGGCAGATACGCAGTATTTT. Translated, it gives CASCLLAGGPADTQYF.

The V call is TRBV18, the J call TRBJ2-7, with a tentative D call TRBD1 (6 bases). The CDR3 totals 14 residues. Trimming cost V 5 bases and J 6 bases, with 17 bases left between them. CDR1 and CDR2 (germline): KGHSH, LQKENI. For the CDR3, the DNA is TGTGCCAGCTCAGAAGGACAGACCGTCGTCGAGCAGTACTTC. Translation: CASSEGQTVVEQYF. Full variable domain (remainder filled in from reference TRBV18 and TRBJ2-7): NAGVMQNPRHLVRRRGQEARLRCSPMKGHSHVYWYRQLPEEGLKFMVYLQKENIIDESGMPKERFSAEFPKEGPSILRIQQVVRGDSAAYFCASSEGQTVVEQYFGPGTRLTVT.

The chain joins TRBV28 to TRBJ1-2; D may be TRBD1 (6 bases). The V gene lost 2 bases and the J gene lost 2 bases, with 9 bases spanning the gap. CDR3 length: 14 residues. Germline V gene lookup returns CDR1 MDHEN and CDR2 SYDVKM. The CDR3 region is CASSLMQGNYGYTF. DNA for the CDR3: TGTGCCAGCAGTTTAATGCAGGGGAACTATGGCTACACCTTC.

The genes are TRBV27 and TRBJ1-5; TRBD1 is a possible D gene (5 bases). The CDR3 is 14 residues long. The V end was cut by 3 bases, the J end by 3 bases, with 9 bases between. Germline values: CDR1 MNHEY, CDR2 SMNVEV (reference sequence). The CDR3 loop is CASSFAGPNQPQHF. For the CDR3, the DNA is TGTGCCAGCAGTTTTGCGGGGCCCAATCAGCCCCAGCATTTT.

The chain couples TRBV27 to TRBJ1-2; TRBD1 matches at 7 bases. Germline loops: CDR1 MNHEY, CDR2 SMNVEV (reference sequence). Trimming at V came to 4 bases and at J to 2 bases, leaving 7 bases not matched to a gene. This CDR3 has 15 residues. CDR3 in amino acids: CASSSRDRGNYGYTF. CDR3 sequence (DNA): TGTGCCAGCAGTTCCCGGGACAGAGGAAACTATGGCTACACCTTC.

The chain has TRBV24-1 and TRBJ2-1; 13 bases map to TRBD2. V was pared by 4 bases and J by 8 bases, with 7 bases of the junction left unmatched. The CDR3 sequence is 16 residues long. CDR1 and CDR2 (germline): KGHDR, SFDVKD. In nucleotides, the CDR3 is TGTGCCACCAGTGACGCCGGACTAGCGGGAGTCTATGAGCAGTTCTTC. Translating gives CATSDAGLAGVYEQFF.

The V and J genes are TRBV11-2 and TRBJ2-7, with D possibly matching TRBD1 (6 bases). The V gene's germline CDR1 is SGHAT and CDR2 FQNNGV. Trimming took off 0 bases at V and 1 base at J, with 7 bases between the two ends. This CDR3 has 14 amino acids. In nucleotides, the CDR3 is TGTGCCAGCAGCTTAGACAGGGGATCCTACGAGCAGTACTTC. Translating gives CASSLDRGSYEQYF.

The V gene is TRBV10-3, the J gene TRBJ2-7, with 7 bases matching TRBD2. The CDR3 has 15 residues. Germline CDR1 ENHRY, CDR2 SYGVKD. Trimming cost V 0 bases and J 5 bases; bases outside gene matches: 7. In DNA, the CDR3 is TGTGCCATCAGTGAGTCAGGCGGGAGTTTCAACGAGCAGTACTTC. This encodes CAISESGGSFNEQYF.

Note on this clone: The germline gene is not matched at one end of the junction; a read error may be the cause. The DNA of the CDR3 is TGTGCCCGCAGCCCGGGGGAGGCCGGGGGGGGTTACGACGAGCAGTACTTC. Residues: CARSPGEAGGGYDEQYF. This rearrangement joins TRBV3-1 (or the pseudogene TRBV3-2) to TRBJ2-7; 8 bases line up with TRBD2. The CDR3 spans 17 residues. Germline CDR1 and CDR2: LGHDT and YNNKEL (reference sequence).

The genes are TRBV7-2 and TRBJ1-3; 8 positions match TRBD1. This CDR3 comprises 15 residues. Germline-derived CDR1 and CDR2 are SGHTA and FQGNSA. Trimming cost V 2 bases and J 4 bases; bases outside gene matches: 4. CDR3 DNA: TGTGCCAGCAGCTTACAGGGGGCGCACGGAAACACCATATATTTT. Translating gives CASSLQGAHGNTIYF.

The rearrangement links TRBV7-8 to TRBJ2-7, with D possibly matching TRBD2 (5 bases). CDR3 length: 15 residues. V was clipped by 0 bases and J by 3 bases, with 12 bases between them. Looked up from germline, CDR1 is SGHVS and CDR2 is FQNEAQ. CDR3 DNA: TGTGCCAGCAGCTTAGCGCCCGGGGATCTCTACGAGCAGTACTTC. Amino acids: CASSLAPGDLYEQYF.

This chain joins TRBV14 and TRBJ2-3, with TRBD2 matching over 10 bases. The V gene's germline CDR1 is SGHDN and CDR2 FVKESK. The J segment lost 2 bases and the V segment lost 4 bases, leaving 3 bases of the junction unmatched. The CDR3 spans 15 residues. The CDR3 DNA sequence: TGTGCCAGCAGCCTACTAGCGGGGATCACAGATACGCAGTATTTT. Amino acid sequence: CASSLLAGITDTQYF.

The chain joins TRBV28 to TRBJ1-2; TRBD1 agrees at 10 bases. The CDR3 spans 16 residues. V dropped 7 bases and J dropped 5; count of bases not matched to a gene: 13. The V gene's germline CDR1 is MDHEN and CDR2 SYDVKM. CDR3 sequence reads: CASTTGATGGRYGYTF. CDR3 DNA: TGTGCCAGCACCACGGGAGCGACAGGGGGCAGGTATGGCTACACCTTC.

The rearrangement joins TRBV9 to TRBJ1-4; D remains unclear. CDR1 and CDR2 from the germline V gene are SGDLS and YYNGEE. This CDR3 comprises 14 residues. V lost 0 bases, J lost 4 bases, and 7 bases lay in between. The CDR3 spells CASSVGGDNEKLFF. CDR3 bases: TGTGCCAGCAGCGTAGGAGGAGATAATGAAAAACTGTTTTTT.

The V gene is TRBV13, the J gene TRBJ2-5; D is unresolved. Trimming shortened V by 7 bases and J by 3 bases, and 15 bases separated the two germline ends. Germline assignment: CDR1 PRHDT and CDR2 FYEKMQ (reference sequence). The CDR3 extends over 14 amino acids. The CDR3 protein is CASTISRPKETQYF. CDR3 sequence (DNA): TGTGCCAGCACGATTAGCCGCCCCAAAGAGACCCAGTACTTC.

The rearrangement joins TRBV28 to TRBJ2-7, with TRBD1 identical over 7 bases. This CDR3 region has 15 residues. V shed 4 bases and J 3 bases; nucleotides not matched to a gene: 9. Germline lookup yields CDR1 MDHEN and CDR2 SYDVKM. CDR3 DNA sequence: TGTGCCAGCAGTTCCCATTGGACAGGAGTCTACGAGCAGTACTTC. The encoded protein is CASSSHWTGVYEQYF.

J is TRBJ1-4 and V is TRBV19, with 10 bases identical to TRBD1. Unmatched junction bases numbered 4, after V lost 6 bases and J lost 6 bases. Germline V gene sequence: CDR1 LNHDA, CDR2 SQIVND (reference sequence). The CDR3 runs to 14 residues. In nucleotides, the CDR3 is TGTGCCAGTAGCCGGACAGGGGGGGATGAAAAACTGTTTTTT. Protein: CASSRTGGDEKLFF.

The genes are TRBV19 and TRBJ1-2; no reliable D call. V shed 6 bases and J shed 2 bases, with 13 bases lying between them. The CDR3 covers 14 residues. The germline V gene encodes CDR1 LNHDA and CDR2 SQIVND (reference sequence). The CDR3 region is CASREGFSNYGYTF. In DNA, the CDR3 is TGTGCCAGTAGAGAGGGTTTCAGCAACTATGGCTACACCTTC.

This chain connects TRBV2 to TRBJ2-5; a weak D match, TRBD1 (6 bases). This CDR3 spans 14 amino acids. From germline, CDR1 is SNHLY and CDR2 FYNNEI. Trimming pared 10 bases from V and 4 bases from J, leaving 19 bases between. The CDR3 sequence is CATLTIHRVETQYF. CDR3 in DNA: TGTGCCACCCTAACTATCCACAGGGTAGAGACCCAGTACTTC. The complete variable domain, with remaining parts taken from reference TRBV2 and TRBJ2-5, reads EPEVTQTPSHQVTQMGQEVILRCVPISNHLYFYWYRQILGQKVEFLVSFYNNEISEKSEIFDDQFSVERPDGSNFTLKIRSTKLEDSAMYFCATLTIHRVETQYFGPGTRLLVL.